The entry that follows covers one TCR beta chain sequence. TCRdb analysed the RT-PCR reads with MiXCR anew, one entry per CDR3 protein. This sample yields fewer than 650,000 distinct CDR3 sequences, of which 13% are seen a single time; approximately 14% belongs to the top ten. These data belong to a study of response to subunit inactivated influenza vaccine. Germline-derived CDR1 and CDR2 are SQVTM and ANQGSEA. CDR3 length: 14 amino acids. J lost 4 bases, V lost 4 bases, and 9 bases had no gene match. This sequence joins TRBV29-1 and TRBJ2-7; 8 nucleotides agree with TRBD1. This TCR derives from a man aged 45-60 years who received an inactivated influenza vaccine. The sample was PBMCs from blood, taken roughly 48 days after vaccination. Written as DNA, the CDR3 is TGCAGCGTTGCAGGGACAGGTATATTATACGAGCAGTACTTC. Its protein is CSVAGTGILYEQYF.